One and the same sample provided the 3 T cell receptor beta chains below, sequenced in a study of post-analysis software for immune sequencing data. Study-wide findings and caveats: TRBV segments more frequent in patients than in controls numbered a few and included TRBV5-6, TRBV5-1 and TRBV20-1.

Unique molecular identifiers were present in the TCR beta cDNA libraries. TCRdb reprocessed the PCR reads with MiXCR, giving one entry per CDR3 protein. Of hundreds of thousands of distinct CDR3 sequences listed, about 40% are singletons. Their antigens remain unidentified. The sample consisted of blood. The source of these receptors is a girl aged 5-17 years with multiple sclerosis.

This rearrangement joins TRBV5-1 to TRBJ2-3; D unclear. The CDR3 sequence is 14 residues long. The V and J ends lost 1 base and 5 bases respectively, with 11 bases between them. CDR1 and CDR2 (germline): SGHRS, YFSETQ. The CDR3 coding sequence is TGCGCCAGCAGCTTGTTAGCAGGTGAAGATACGCAGTATTTT. The encoded protein is CASSLLAGEDTQYF.

The table lists this clonotype with many counts. The chain employs TRBV2 and TRBJ1-2; D gene unclear. CDR1 is SNHLY, CDR2 FYNNEI, per germline. This CDR3 spans 13 amino acids. The germline V and J ends were trimmed by 3 bases and 0 bases, with 5 bases remaining between them. CDR3 sequence: CASSDRANYGYTF. The CDR3 nucleotides are TGTGCCAGCAGTGACAGAGCTAACTATGGCTACACCTTC.

The CDR3 protein is CASSLGSYSYEQYF. As DNA, the CDR3 is TGCGCCAGCAGCCTGGGATCCTACTCCTACGAGCAGTACTTC. The rearrangement uses TRBV5-1 and TRBJ2-7; D is uncertain. Germline-derived CDR1 and CDR2 are SGHRS and YFSETQ. The CDR3 is made up of 14 amino acids. V was trimmed by 4 bases and J by 0 bases, leaving 11 bases between them.